The T cell receptor beta chain under discussion was sequenced for a study of blood T cell repertoires in COVID-19. For the study at large: Italy, Spain and the United States were the sources of the convalescent and acute COVID-19 samples.

Assay: immunoSEQ multiplex PCR; the TCRdb copy retains only in-frame clones and omits some. Found here are more than 95,000 clones, roughly nine tenths of them singletons; the top ten hold roughly 6%. Germline V CDR1 and CDR2: SGHRS, YFSETQ. J lost 1 base, V lost 4 bases, and 7 bases had no gene match. The CDR3 loop spans 16 amino acids. This TCR derives from a human donor in a cohort sampled during active COVID-19. This chain joins TRBV5-1 and TRBJ1-1; the match to TRBD1 covers 10 bases. Source material: peripheral blood. The CDR3 here is CASSDDRGQGNTEAFF. The CDR3 DNA is TGCGCCAGCAGCGACGACAGGGGGCAGGGGAACACTGAAGCTTTCTTT.